One sample yielded the 27 T cell receptor beta chains listed below, sequenced in a study of spatial heterogeneity in lung cancer. The time point was: sample taken at primary tumor resection. Sequencing covered unsorted whole RNA taken from tumor, nontumor lung or frozen PBMC. TCRdb reprocessed the 5' RACE reads with MiXCR, giving one entry per CDR3 protein. The sample records 26,000 or so distinct CDR3 sequences, 9.5% to 15% being singletons. The source was PBMCs, collected at surgery. These receptors were obtained from a female donor with early-stage non-small cell lung cancer.

The genes are TRBV30 and TRBJ1-1; 8 bases map to TRBD1. This CDR3 has 16 residues. Germline values: CDR1 GTSNPN, CDR2 SVGIG (reference sequence). Losses at the gene ends were 3 bases for V and 6 bases for J; bases not matched to a gene: 15. The CDR3, as DNA: TGTGCCTGGAGCCCCGGGGTACAACAGGGGGGCCCTGAAGCTTTCTTT. Its protein is CAWSPGVQQGGPEAFF.

This clonotype was seen repeatedly, ten times or more. The genes are TRBV12-3 or TRBV12-4 and TRBJ1-2; maybe TRBD1 (5 bases). Trimming left V 5 bases short and J 6 bases short, with 19 bases between. CDR3 length: 15 amino acids. The CDR3 is CASSVPGPTKDGYTF. The CDR3 DNA is TGTGCCAGCAGTGTGCCGGGACCGACTAAAGATGGCTACACCTTC.

The V gene is TRBV4-3, the J gene TRBJ2-1; the D gene is possibly TRBD2 (6 bases). This CDR3 contains 18 residues. Germline V lookup: CDR1 LGHNA, CDR2 YSLEER. V was trimmed by 0 bases and J by 2 bases, leaving 17 bases between them. CDR3 amino acids: CASSQDMPHSGPYNEQFF. The CDR3 DNA reads TGCGCCAGCAGCCAAGATATGCCCCATAGCGGACCCTACAATGAGCAGTTCTTC.

This clonotype has at least ten counts. The chain carries TRBV7-9 and TRBJ1-5; D gene unclear. The V end lost 5 bases, the J end lost 1 base, and 3 bases lay between the germline ends. This CDR3 region has 12 residues. The germline V gene encodes CDR1 SEHNR and CDR2 FQNEAQ (reference sequence). The CDR3 loop reads CASSDSNQPQHF. The CDR3 region has the DNA TGTGCCAGCAGCGACAGCAATCAGCCCCAGCATTTT. The whole variable domain, remainder taken from reference TRBV7-9 and TRBJ1-5, is DTGVSQNPRHKITKRGQNVTFRCDPISEHNRLYWYRQTLGQGPEFLTYFQNEAQLEKSRLLSDRFSAERPKGSFSTLEIQRTEQGDSAMYLCASSDSNQPQHFGDGTRLSIL.

The chain uses TRBV30 and TRBJ1-5; 8 nucleotides line up with TRBD1. Germline V gives CDR1 GTSNPN, CDR2 SVGIG (reference sequence). V lost 0 bases, J lost 7 bases, and 5 bases stayed unmatched. This CDR3 is 14 amino acids long. The CDR3 loop is CAWSVPGGRQPQHF. CDR3 DNA: TGTGCCTGGAGTGTACCAGGGGGCAGGCAGCCCCAGCATTTT.

In this sample, this clonotype turned up many times. V gene TRBV19 combines with J gene TRBJ1-4, with no clear D. Germline CDR1 LNHDA, CDR2 SQIVND (reference sequence). CDR3 length: 14 residues. Trimming shortened V by 5 bases and J by 5 bases, and 12 bases separated the two germline ends. DNA for the CDR3: TGTGCCAGTAGTTCCCGGACTGGGAATGAAAAACTGTTTTTT. Amino acid sequence: CASSSRTGNEKLFF. The entire variable domain, with the rest obtained from reference TRBV19 and TRBJ1-4, is as follows: DGGITQSPKYLFRKEGQNVTLSCEQNLNHDAMYWYRQDPGQGLRLIYYSQIVNDFQKGDIAEGYSVSREKKESFPLTVTSAQKNPTAFYLCASSSRTGNEKLFFGSGTQLSVL.

This clonotype showed up just a few times. The J gene is TRBJ2-3, the V gene TRBV12-3 or TRBV12-4; 8 nucleotides match TRBD1. V was pared by 6 bases and J by 3 bases, with 11 bases of the junction left unmatched. The CDR3 is 16 amino acids. DNA for the CDR3: TGTGCCAGCAGCCGAAATATAGGACAGGGAACAGATACGCAGTATTTT. Encoded protein: CASSRNIGQGTDTQYF.

This clonotype was observed many times. The chain has TRBV29-1 and TRBJ2-5; a weak D match, TRBD2 (5 bases). From germline, CDR1 is SQVTM and CDR2 ANQGSEA. The CDR3 covers 12 residues. V gave up 6 bases and J gave up 4 bases, with 12 bases separating them. The CDR3 sequence: CSVSPAGETQYF. The CDR3 bases are TGCAGCGTGTCACCTGCGGGAGAGACCCAGTACTTC.

Ten or more counts support this clonotype. The chain has TRBV3-1 and TRBJ2-1; the D gene is possibly TRBD1 (5 bases). The CDR3 is 14 residues long. V was shortened by 3 bases and J by 4 bases, with 10 bases between the two germline ends. The germline V gene encodes CDR1 LGHDT and CDR2 YNNKEL (reference sequence). This CDR3 is CASSQETVYNEQFF. As DNA, the CDR3 is TGTGCCAGCAGCCAGGAGACAGTATACAATGAGCAGTTCTTC.

The sample holds many counts of this clonotype. The chain links TRBV11-2 to TRBJ1-1; D is unresolved. The CDR3 totals 15 residues. The germline CDR1 and CDR2 sequences are SGHAT and FQNNGV. Trimming removed 5 bases at V and 6 bases at J, with 19 bases between. The CDR3 reads CASSIEPGRLAEAFF. As DNA, the CDR3 is TGTGCCAGCAGCATCGAGCCCGGGAGGCTCGCTGAAGCTTTCTTT. Full variable domain (rest looked up from reference TRBV11-2 and TRBJ1-1): EAGVAQSPRYKIIEKRQSVAFWCNPISGHATLYWYQQILGQGPKLLIQFQNNGVVDDSQLPKDRFSAERLKGVDSTLKIQPAKLEDSAVYLCASSIEPGRLAEAFFGQGTRLTVV.

This chain links TRBV4-1 with TRBJ2-7; D call uncertain. Trimming cost V 1 base and J 7 bases, with 11 bases left between them. The CDR3 consists of 13 residues. Germline V CDR1 and CDR2: MGHRA, YSYEKL. CDR3 bases: TGCGCCAGCAGCCAAGCCCTCTCCGGGGAGCAGTACTTC. Translation: CASSQALSGEQYF.

This clonotype was found once. V gene TRBV14 combines with J gene TRBJ2-2; D gene unclear. The V end lost 0 bases, the J end lost 5 bases, and 7 bases lay between the germline ends. Germline lookup yields CDR1 SGHDN and CDR2 FVKESK. This CDR3 has 14 residues. Here the CDR3 DNA reads TGTGCCAGCAGCCAAGATTTAGGAACCGGGGAGCTGTTTTTT. This gives the protein CASSQDLGTGELFF.

This clonotype occurred many times. This chain uses TRBV20-1 with TRBJ2-3; tentative D call: TRBD1 (6 bases). The CDR3 has 16 residues. Germline V gene data show CDR1 as DFQATT and CDR2 as SNEGSKA (reference sequence). V was trimmed by 6 bases and J by 2 bases, leaving 21 bases between them. The CDR3 sequence is CSAVPPGHLLTDTQYF. CDR3 nucleotides: TGCAGTGCGGTACCACCGGGACACCTACTCACAGATACGCAGTATTTT.

This chain connects TRBV10-2 to TRBJ2-7; D is perhaps TRBD2 (5 bases). Germline CDR1 reads WSHSY; CDR2 reads SAAADI. This CDR3 contains 14 residues. V dropped 6 bases and J dropped 7 bases, with 19 bases sitting between them. Here the CDR3 reads CASRPAGFTEEQYV. The DNA for the CDR3 is TGCGCCAGCAGGCCTGCGGGTTTTACTGAAGAGCAGTACGTC.

This chain uses TRBV7-9 with TRBJ1-5, with 10 nucleotides matching TRBD1. There are 17 residues in the CDR3. The germline CDR1 and CDR2 sequences are SEHNR and FQNEAQ (reference sequence). V trimming: 5 bases; J trimming: 7 bases; junction bases outside the gene matches: 14. For the CDR3, the DNA is TGTGCCAGCAGCACCTATTCCGGGACAGGGGAGTTCCAGCCCCAGCATTTT. Translation: CASSTYSGTGEFQPQHF.

The CDR3 nucleotides read TGTGCCAGCAGCTCCCCTCTAGCGGGAGGGCGTGCTAGCACAGATACGCAGTATTTT. It is translated as CASSSPLAGGRASTDTQYF. The chain combines TRBV7-2 with TRBJ2-3; 12 positions match TRBD2. J lost 0 bases, V lost 4 bases, and 11 bases had no gene match. The CDR3 consists of 19 residues. Germline loops: CDR1 SGHTA, CDR2 FQGNSA.

This clonotype was counted at least ten times. J is TRBJ1-2 and V is TRBV19; 8 nucleotides align to TRBD1. V trimming: 4 bases; J trimming: 4 bases; junction bases outside the gene matches: 11. Germline CDR1 reads LNHDA; CDR2 reads SQIVND (reference sequence). This CDR3 is built from 16 residues. The CDR3 nucleotides read TGTGCCAGTAGTAACCTACCGGGACAGGCGACCTATGGCTACACCTTC. As protein: CASSNLPGQATYGYTF.

A few counts support this clonotype. V gene TRBV4-1 combines with J gene TRBJ2-7; 7 positions match TRBD2. The CDR3 extends over 15 amino acids. In germline, CDR1 is MGHRA, CDR2 YSYEKL. With V trimmed by 0 bases and J by 7 bases, 9 bases remained unmatched. The CDR3 region is CASSQDGLAVREQYF. The CDR3 DNA sequence: TGCGCCAGCAGCCAAGATGGGCTAGCGGTCCGTGAGCAGTACTTC.

With respect to this clonotype: This may be a read error, as it is one base from a much larger clone. V and J are TRBV7-9 and TRBJ1-2; no reliable D call. The CDR3 sequence is 12 residues long. Germline values: CDR1 SEHNR, CDR2 FQNEAQ (reference sequence). The CDR3 loop is CASSLAGYGCTF. CDR3 coding DNA: TGTGCCAGCAGCTTAGCGGGGTATGGCTGCACCTTC.

This chain joins TRBV11-2 and TRBJ2-2, with TRBD1 matching over 8 bases. Germline CDR1 and CDR2: SGHAT and FQNNGV. With V trimmed by 5 bases and J by 6 bases, 5 bases remained unmatched. The CDR3 contains 14 residues. CDR3: CASSLRTGSGELFF. The CDR3 nucleotides are TGTGCCAGCAGCCTTCGGACAGGGTCCGGGGAGCTGTTTTTT. The variable domain in full, with the rest retrieved from reference TRBV11-2 and TRBJ2-2, is EAGVAQSPRYKIIEKRQSVAFWCNPISGHATLYWYQQILGQGPKLLIQFQNNGVVDDSQLPKDRFSAERLKGVDSTLKIQPAKLEDSAVYLCASSLRTGSGELFFGEGSRLTVL.

This clonotype came up a few times. CDR3 DNA: TGTGCCAGCAGTCGCCGGGACAGGGGGCATAATGAGCAGTTCTTC. It codes for CASSRRDRGHNEQFF. The chain couples TRBV5-8 to TRBJ2-1, with 12 bases fitting TRBD1. Losses at the gene ends were 5 bases for V and 7 bases for J; bases not matched to a gene: 7. CDR1 SGHTS and CDR2 YDEGEE come from the germline V gene. The CDR3 spans 15 residues. The full variable domain, with the rest looked up from reference TRBV5-8 and TRBJ2-1, is EAGVTQSPTHLIKTRGQQATLRCSPISGHTSVYWYQQALGLGLQFLLWYDEGEERNRGNFPPRFSGRQFPNYSSELNVNALELEDSALYLCASSRRDRGHNEQFFGPGTRLTVL.

This clonotype was counted at least ten times. The V gene is TRBV7-2, the J gene TRBJ1-6; tentatively, D is TRBD1 (6 bases). V dropped 4 bases and J dropped 7 bases, with 11 bases sitting between them. Germline V gene data show CDR1 as SGHTA and CDR2 as FQGNSA. This CDR3 comprises 14 residues. In DNA form, the CDR3 reads TGTGCCAGCAGCTACAGGGAGCTGAATTCACCCCTCCACTTT. This encodes CASSYRELNSPLHF. The full variable domain, in which reference TRBV7-2 and TRBJ1-6 provide the parts outside the CDR3, is GAGVSQSPSNKVTEKGKDVELRCDPISGHTALYWYRQSLGQGLEFLIYFQGNSAPDKSGLPSDRFSAERTGGSVSTLTIQRTQQEDSAVYLCASSYRELNSPLHFGNGTRLTVT.

This clonotype was seen ten or more times. V usage is TRBV12-3 or TRBV12-4 and J usage is TRBJ2-1; D not certain. The CDR3 length is 14 residues. V dropped 6 bases and J dropped 1 base, with 10 bases sitting between them. The CDR3 reads CASSAKLSYNEQFF. CDR3 DNA sequence: TGTGCCAGCAGCGCCAAATTATCCTACAATGAGCAGTTCTTC.

In this sample, this clonotype turned up a few times. The J gene is TRBJ1-5, the V gene TRBV7-9; 9 bases match TRBD1. Per the germline V gene, CDR1 is SEHNR and CDR2 is FQNEAQ (reference sequence). The trim removed 8 bases at V and 0 bases at J, leaving 2 bases unmatched. The CDR3 is 14 amino acids. The CDR3 bases are TGTGCCAGCCAGGACAGGGGTAGCAATCAGCCCCAGCATTTT. Its translation: CASQDRGSNQPQHF.

This clonotype was counted at least ten times. The chain uses TRBV5-1 and TRBJ2-1; D might be TRBD1 (6 bases). Germline V gene sequence: CDR1 SGHRS, CDR2 YFSETQ. V was trimmed by 4 bases and J by 1 base, leaving 12 bases between them. This CDR3 contains 15 residues. CDR3 sequence reads: CASSTVRGSYNEQFF. The CDR3 DNA reads as TGCGCCAGCAGCACTGTGAGGGGGTCCTACAATGAGCAGTTCTTC.

This clonotype was counted at least ten times. The chain employs TRBV3-1 and TRBJ2-5, with D perhaps being TRBD1 or TRBD2 (6 bases each). CDR1 is LGHDT, CDR2 YNNKEL, per germline (reference sequence). V lost 2 bases, J lost 5 bases, and 15 bases lay in between. The CDR3 spans 15 residues. DNA for the CDR3: TGTGCCAGCAGCCAATGGGGGCCCGGAGGGGAGACCCAGTACTTC. Translation: CASSQWGPGGETQYF.

This clonotype was counted at least ten times. The chain has TRBV27 and TRBJ1-2, with unresolved D. This CDR3 spans 14 amino acids. Germline V gives CDR1 MNHEY, CDR2 SMNVEV (reference sequence). With 0 bases removed from V and 6 bases from J, the gap between germline ends came to 11 bases. The CDR3 spells CASSLSPGRDGYTF. Here the CDR3 DNA reads TGTGCCAGCAGTTTATCGCCGGGTCGCGATGGCTACACCTTC.